This is a list of T cell receptor beta chains from one sample in a study of shared clonotypes between healthy human individuals. Produced via immunoSEQ multiplex PCR; TCRdb's table is partial and in-frame only. The table has about 1.5 million clones, roughly 96% seen once. Sequencing input: naive CD4+ T cells sorted from blood. Receptors were obtained from a man aged 30-40 years in good health. The CDR3 runs from the conserved cysteine through the conserved F or W. Each record gives: V gene, clone size, D gene, J gene, CDR3 length, CDR3 DNA, CDR3 protein. D genes are given only for firm matches. Not every row has a clone size; where given, it reads once, few, many or a size class.

v_call: TRBV25-1; clone_size: -; d_call: -; j_call: TRBJ2-2; cdr3_length: 13; cdr3_nt: TGTGCCAGCTGCAAGATGGACACCGGGGAGCTGTTTTTT; cdr3_aa: CASCKMDTGELFF
v_call: TRBV6-1; clone_size: -; d_call: -; j_call: TRBJ2-7; cdr3_length: 12; cdr3_nt: TGTGCCAGTGCCAACCTCCGCTACGAGCAGTACTTC; cdr3_aa: CASANLRYEQYF
v_call: TRBV4-3; clone_size: -; d_call: -; j_call: TRBJ2-1; cdr3_length: 18; cdr3_nt: TGCGCCAGCAGCCAAGATACGCAGGGGAGAAAACTTTACAATGAGCAGTTCTTC; cdr3_aa: CASSQDTQGRKLYNEQFF
v_call: TRBV29-1; clone_size: -; d_call: TRBD1; j_call: TRBJ1-5; cdr3_length: 14; cdr3_nt: TGCAGCGTCTCGGAACAGGGGGCAGATCAGCCCCAGCATTTT; cdr3_aa: CSVSEQGADQPQHF
v_call: TRBV9; clone_size: once; d_call: -; j_call: TRBJ2-3; cdr3_length: 15; cdr3_nt: TGTGCCAGCAGCGTAGCTCGGATTTCGGCAGATACGCAGTATTTT; cdr3_aa: CASSVARISADTQYF
v_call: TRBV19; clone_size: -; d_call: -; j_call: TRBJ1-1; cdr3_length: 13; cdr3_nt: TGTGCGGCCTTGGGGGGAACGAACACTGAAGCTTTCTTT; cdr3_aa: CAALGGTNTEAFF
v_call: TRBV28; clone_size: -; d_call: TRBD1; j_call: TRBJ1-2; cdr3_length: 14; cdr3_nt: TGTGCCAGCAGACTCAGGGGGCGAGGGAGTGGCTACACCTTC; cdr3_aa: CASRLRGRGSGYTF
v_call: TRBV15; clone_size: -; d_call: -; j_call: TRBJ2-7; cdr3_length: 17; cdr3_nt: TGTGCCACCAGCAGAGTTCGGGGCAGTTCAAGCTCCTACGAGCAGTACTTC; cdr3_aa: CATSRVRGSSSSYEQYF
v_call: TRBV7-6; clone_size: -; d_call: -; j_call: TRBJ2-3; cdr3_length: 12; cdr3_nt: TGTGCCAGCAGTCCAGTCACAGATACGCAGTATTTT; cdr3_aa: CASSPVTDTQYF
v_call: TRBV7-2; clone_size: -; d_call: -; j_call: TRBJ1-4; cdr3_length: 13; cdr3_nt: TGTGCCAGCAGCTTAGATTTAAATGAAAAACTGTTTTTT; cdr3_aa: CASSLDLNEKLFF
v_call: TRBV6-1; clone_size: -; d_call: -; j_call: TRBJ2-1; cdr3_length: 14; cdr3_nt: TGTGCCAGCAGTAAATACAAAGGGGCGGGTGAGCAGTTCTTC; cdr3_aa: CASSKYKGAGEQFF
v_call: TRBV27; clone_size: -; d_call: -; j_call: TRBJ1-1; cdr3_length: 15; cdr3_nt: TGTGCCAGCAGTTCTCTCGGACCTGGGAACACTGAAGCTTTCTTT; cdr3_aa: CASSSLGPGNTEAFF
v_call: TRBV27; clone_size: -; d_call: -; j_call: TRBJ2-3; cdr3_length: 15; cdr3_nt: TGTGCCAGCAGTTTAAAACCGCTCTATCTGGATACGCAGTATTTT; cdr3_aa: CASSLKPLYLDTQYF
v_call: TRBV12-5; clone_size: -; d_call: TRBD1; j_call: TRBJ1-2; cdr3_length: 13; cdr3_nt: TGTGCTAGTGGCTTGACAGGGTTGCATGGCTACACCTTC; cdr3_aa: CASGLTGLHGYTF
v_call: TRBV4-1; clone_size: -; d_call: -; j_call: TRBJ2-7; cdr3_length: 12; cdr3_nt: TGCGCCAGCAGCCGTCCCGGTTACGAGCAGTACTTC; cdr3_aa: CASSRPGYEQYF
v_call: TRBV9; clone_size: few; d_call: -; j_call: TRBJ2-5; cdr3_length: 15; cdr3_nt: TGTGCCAGCAGCGTAGATGGGACCCCTCAAGAGACCCAGTACTTC; cdr3_aa: CASSVDGTPQETQYF
v_call: TRBV11-2; clone_size: -; d_call: TRBD1; j_call: TRBJ2-6; cdr3_length: 18; cdr3_nt: TGTGCCAGCAGCCAGCAGGGACAGATAAACTCTGGGGCCAACGTCCTGACTTTC; cdr3_aa: CASSQQGQINSGANVLTF
v_call: TRBV19; clone_size: -; d_call: -; j_call: TRBJ2-1; cdr3_length: 16; cdr3_nt: TGTGCCAGTAGTATAGATCTAGGACTCCTGGGTCGCGAGCAGTTCTTC; cdr3_aa: CASSIDLGLLGREQFF
v_call: TRBV6-6; clone_size: -; d_call: -; j_call: TRBJ1-5; cdr3_length: 15; cdr3_nt: TGTGCCAGCAGACCCCCGGGGGGATGGAATCAGCCCCAGCATTTT; cdr3_aa: CASRPPGGWNQPQHF
v_call: TRBV7-8; clone_size: -; d_call: -; j_call: TRBJ2-3; cdr3_length: 16; cdr3_nt: TGTGCCAGCAGGCCAAACCGGGGGAAGAGCACAGATACGCAGTATTTT; cdr3_aa: CASRPNRGKSTDTQYF
v_call: TRBV7-9; clone_size: once; d_call: -; j_call: TRBJ2-3; cdr3_length: 13; cdr3_nt: TGTGCCAGCAGTAGGACCGTGGGAGATACGCAGTATTTT; cdr3_aa: CASSRTVGDTQYF
v_call: TRBV9; clone_size: -; d_call: -; j_call: TRBJ2-1; cdr3_length: 18; cdr3_nt: TGTGCCAGCAGCCCGGAAATAGGGGGCGGGAAATTTTACAATGAGCAGTTCTTC; cdr3_aa: CASSPEIGGGKFYNEQFF
v_call: TRBV7-2; clone_size: once; d_call: TRBD1; j_call: TRBJ2-7; cdr3_length: 19; cdr3_nt: TGTGCCAGCAGCTCCACGAACAGCACTGAGGGGACAGGGGACTACGAGCAGTACTTC; cdr3_aa: CASSSTNSTEGTGDYEQYF
v_call: TRBV5-1; clone_size: -; d_call: TRBD1; j_call: TRBJ2-6; cdr3_length: 15; cdr3_nt: TGCGCCAGCGCTCGGACAGGGCCTGGGGCCAACGTCCTGACTTTC; cdr3_aa: CASARTGPGANVLTF
v_call: TRBV25-1; clone_size: -; d_call: -; j_call: TRBJ1-2; cdr3_length: 13; cdr3_nt: TGTGCCAGCAGTGAGGGGAGAAACTATGGCTACACCTTC; cdr3_aa: CASSEGRNYGYTF